This T cell receptor (beta chain) appears in the sequencing data of a study of OX40 agonist ivuxolimab in advanced cancers. At the level of the whole study: The costimulatory receptor OX40 (CD134) was targeted by ivuxolimab, a fully human IgG2 agonistic monoclonal antibody. Partial responses were achieved by three dose-escalation patients, of whom one had hepatocellular carcinoma and two had cutaneous melanoma. In the dose-escalation cohort, 65% to 85% of patients were male, and the mean age was 60 years with a range of roughly 20 to 79. Among the roughly 50 dose-escalation patients, approximately 20 had hepatocellular carcinoma, roughly 15 melanoma, 9 renal cell carcinoma and 9 head and neck cancer. The monotherapy dose-escalation portion (N ≈ 57 patients) of the phase I ivuxolimab trial is reported in the paper. Peripheral TCRbeta sequencing aimed to test whether ivuxolimab altered TCR sequence diversity and caused clonal T-cell expansion. Patients were allowed to have had prior anti-PD-1, anti-PD-L1 or anti-CTLA-4 therapy, and 40% of the dose-escalation patients had been treated with checkpoint inhibitors. Intravenous ivuxolimab was administered to patients every 2 weeks at six dose levels: 0.01, 0.1, 0.3, 1.5, 3 and 10 mg/kg.

Unmatched junction bases come to 9, with V trimmed by 5 bases and J by 5 bases. Spanning cysteine to phenylalanine, the CDR3 consists of 14 amino acids. Only the CDR3 DNA stays, 42 bases, in frame from base 1. The germline V gene yields MDHEN for CDR1 and SYDVKM for CDR2. What the research found in general, with its limitations: Low levels of normalized T-cell clonal expansion were also seen in some patients who did not respond. Clonal expansion of both CD4+ and CD8+ blood T cells was observed from baseline to week 6 at doses 0.1 to 3.0 mg/kg. Partial responders in the 0.1-3.0 mg/kg groups had among the lowest normalized peripheral clonal expansion, especially among CD8+ T cells. On average, CD8+ T cells showed more expanded clones than CD4+ T cells after ivuxolimab. The antigen specificity of the peripheral T cells that underwent clonal expansion was not determined.

Regarding this clone: Its antigen is still unknown. There are no base qualities to consult, and no much larger clone falls within one base.

The trial excluded patients who had a history of autoimmune disease or were on systemic immunosuppression. Peripheral blood for TCR sequencing was drawn from every dose cohort at baseline, at cycle 4 day 1 and at cycle 7 day 1. The samples were taken from a phase I, first-in-human, multicenter, open-label dose-escalation trial of ivuxolimab. Adults with locally advanced or metastatic head and neck squamous cell, hepatocellular, melanoma or renal cell carcinoma were enrolled in the trial. Before TCR sequencing, CD4+ T cells and CD8+ T cells were sorted from peripheral blood as separate populations. To sequence the TCRbeta CDR3 region, genomic DNA was isolated from the sorted cells. TCRbeta CDR3 regions were sequenced using the immunoSEQ Assay. TCRdb mirrors the immuneACCESS table, restricted to in-frame sequences. Some clones are absent from its copies; in checked studies, under half trace to an unresolved V gene, and the reason for the others is unknown. The sample yields about 40,000 clones; around 84% were counted once. 16% of the sample is taken by the ten largest.

The rearranged segments are TRBV28 and TRBJ2-7, and 7 junction bases match TRBD1. Sequencing was performed on CD4+ or CD8+ T cells sorted from blood, taken in a trial of the OX40 agonist ivuxolimab. The sequence was obtained from an adult with an advanced solid tumor such as melanoma, head and neck, liver or kidney cancer. The CDR3 region has the sequence CASSPLGTANEQYF. The bases read TGTGCCAGCAGTCCGCTTGGGACAGCGAACGAGCAGTACTTC.